This T cell receptor beta chain stems from a study of blood T cells in healthy people across ages. Study outcomes and limitations: Correlation between TCR beta diversity and naive T cell percentage was strong. There were more naive CD4+ cells and higher diversity in long-lived donors than in aged donors. Those diversity estimates obtained from one million T cells were thought to be underestimates. Age brought a roughly linear fall in TCR beta diversity measured per million T cells.

Note on this clonotype: Its matching antigen is unknown.

It was with a sample-barcoded 5' primer and a J-beta primer mix that a second PCR of about 6 to 12 cycles was run. TCRdb ran MiXCR on the 5' RACE reads and lists one entry per CDR3 protein. The sample has 600,000 to 800,000 distinct CDR3 sequences, more than 45% seen once. The CDR3 contains 15 residues. CDR1 is MDHEN, CDR2 SYDVKM, per germline. The chain combines TRBV28 with TRBJ2-1, with TRBD1 identical over 7 bases. The J call may not be correct, given that the DNA end is closer to TRBJ2-7. This clonotype was obtained from a woman at least 80 years old in good health. Sequencing input: blood. CDR3 in DNA: TGTGCCAGCAGTGGGCCGGGACAGACGGCTTGGGAGCAGTACTTC. Protein product: CASSGPGQTAWEQYF.